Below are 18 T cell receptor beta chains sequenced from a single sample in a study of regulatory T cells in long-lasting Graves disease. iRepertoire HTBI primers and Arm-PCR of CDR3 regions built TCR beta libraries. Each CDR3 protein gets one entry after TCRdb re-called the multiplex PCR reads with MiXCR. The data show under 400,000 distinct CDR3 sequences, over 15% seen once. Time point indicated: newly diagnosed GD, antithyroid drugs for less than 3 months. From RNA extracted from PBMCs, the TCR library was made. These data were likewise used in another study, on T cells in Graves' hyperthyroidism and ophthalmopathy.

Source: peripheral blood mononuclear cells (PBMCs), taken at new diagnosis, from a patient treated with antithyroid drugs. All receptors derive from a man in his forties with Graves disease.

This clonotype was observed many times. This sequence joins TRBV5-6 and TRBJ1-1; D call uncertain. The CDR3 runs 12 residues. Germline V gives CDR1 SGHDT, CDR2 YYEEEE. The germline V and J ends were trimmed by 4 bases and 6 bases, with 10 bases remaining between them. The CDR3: CASSPLIAEAFF. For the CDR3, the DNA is TGTGCCAGCAGCCCGTTGATTGCTGAAGCTTTCTTT.

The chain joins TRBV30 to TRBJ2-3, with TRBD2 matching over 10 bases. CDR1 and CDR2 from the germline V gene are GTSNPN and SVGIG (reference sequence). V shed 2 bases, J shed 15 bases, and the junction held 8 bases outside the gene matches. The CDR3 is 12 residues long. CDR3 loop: CAWSSTSSGGYF. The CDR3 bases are TGTGCCTGGAGTTCCACCTCTAGCGGGGGATATTTT.

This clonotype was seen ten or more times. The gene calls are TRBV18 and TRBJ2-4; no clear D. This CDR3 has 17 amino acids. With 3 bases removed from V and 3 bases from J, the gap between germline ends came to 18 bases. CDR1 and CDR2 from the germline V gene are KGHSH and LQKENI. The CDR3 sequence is CASSPTILDGLKNIQYF. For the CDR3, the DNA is TGTGCCAGCTCACCTACGATACTCGACGGGCTCAAAAACATTCAGTACTTC. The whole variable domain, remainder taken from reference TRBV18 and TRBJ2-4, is NAGVMQNPRHLVRRRGQEARLRCSPMKGHSHVYWYRQLPEEGLKFMVYLQKENIIDESGMPKERFSAEFPKEGPSILRIQQVVRGDSAAYFCASSPTILDGLKNIQYFGAGTRLSVL.

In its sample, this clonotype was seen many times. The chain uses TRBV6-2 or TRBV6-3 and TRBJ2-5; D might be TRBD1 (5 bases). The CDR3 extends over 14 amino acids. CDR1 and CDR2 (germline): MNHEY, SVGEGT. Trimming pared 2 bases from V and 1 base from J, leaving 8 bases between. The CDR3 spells CASSYADSQETQYF. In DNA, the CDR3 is TGTGCCAGCAGTTACGCCGACAGCCAAGAGACCCAGTACTTC.

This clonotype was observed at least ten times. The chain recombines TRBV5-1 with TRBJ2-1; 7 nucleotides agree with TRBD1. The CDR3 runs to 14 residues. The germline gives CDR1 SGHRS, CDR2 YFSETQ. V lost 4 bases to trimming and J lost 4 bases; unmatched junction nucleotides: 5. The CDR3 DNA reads TGCGCCAGCAGCGCCGGACAGGAGTACAATGAGCAGTTCTTC. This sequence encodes CASSAGQEYNEQFF. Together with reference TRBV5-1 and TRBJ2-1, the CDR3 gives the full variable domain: KAGVTQTPRYLIKTRGQQVTLSCSPISGHRSVSWYQQTPGQGLQFLFEYFSETQRNKGNFPGRFSGRQFSNSRSEMNVSTLELGDSALYLCASSAGQEYNEQFFGPGTRLTVL.

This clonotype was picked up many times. Here the CDR3 DNA reads TGTGCCAGCAAGAGTATGGGGGACAGGGGCAGGGAGACCCAGTACTTC. It yields the protein CASKSMGDRGRETQYF. This chain connects TRBV7-2 to TRBJ2-5, with 10 bases lining up with TRBD1. After removal of 7 bases from V and 5 bases from J, the junction contained 13 bases not matched to a gene. This CDR3 contains 16 residues. The germline V gene has CDR1 SGHTA and CDR2 FQGNSA.

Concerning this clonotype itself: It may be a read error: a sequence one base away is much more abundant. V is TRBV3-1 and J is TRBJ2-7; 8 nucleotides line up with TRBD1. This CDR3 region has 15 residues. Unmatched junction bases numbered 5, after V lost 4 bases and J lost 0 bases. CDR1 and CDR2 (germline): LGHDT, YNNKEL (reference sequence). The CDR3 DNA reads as TGTGCCAGCAGCCGAGGACAGGGAATCTCCTACGAGCAGTACTTC. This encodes CASSRGQGISYEQYF.

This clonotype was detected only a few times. This chain's CDR3 is CASSSHRDRTYTGELFF. The CDR3 DNA follows: TGTGCCAGCAGTAGCCACCGGGACAGGACCTACACCGGGGAGCTGTTTTTT. The chain uses TRBV28 and TRBJ2-2; TRBD1 agrees at 8 bases. Trimming removed 5 bases from V and 3 bases from J; junction bases left unmatched: 11. The germline V gene has CDR1 MDHEN and CDR2 SYDVKM. This CDR3 is 17 amino acids long.

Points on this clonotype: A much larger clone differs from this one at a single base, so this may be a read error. The CDR3 nucleotides read TGTGCCAGCAGTGAAAGGATCAGCGAAGCTTTCTTT. Its translation is CASSERISEAFF. This chain uses TRBV2 with TRBJ1-1; no clear D gene. The CDR3 totals 12 residues. The V gene's germline CDR1 is SNHLY and CDR2 FYNNEI. Trimming pared 2 bases from V and 8 bases from J, leaving 9 bases between.

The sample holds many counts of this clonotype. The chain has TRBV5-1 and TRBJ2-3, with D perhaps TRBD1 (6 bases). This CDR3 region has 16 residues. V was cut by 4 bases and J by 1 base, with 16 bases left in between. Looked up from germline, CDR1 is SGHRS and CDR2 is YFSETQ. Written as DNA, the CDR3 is TGCGCCAGCAGCCTGAATTTACAGGGAGGCACAGATACGCAGTATTTT. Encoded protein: CASSLNLQGGTDTQYF.

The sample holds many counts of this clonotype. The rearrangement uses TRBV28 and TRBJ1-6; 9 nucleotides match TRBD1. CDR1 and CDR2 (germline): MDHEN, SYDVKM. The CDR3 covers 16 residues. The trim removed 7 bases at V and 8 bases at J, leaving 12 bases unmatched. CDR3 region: CASIPGQGTPYSPLHF. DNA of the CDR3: TGTGCCAGCATTCCGGGACAGGGCACCCCCTATTCACCCCTCCACTTT.

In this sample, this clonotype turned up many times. The CDR3 bases are TGCAGTGCCACGGGGGGCGGGGAGACCCAGTACTTC. This sequence encodes CSATGGGETQYF. The chain carries TRBV20-1 and TRBJ2-5; tentatively, D is TRBD2 (7 bases). The germline V and J ends were trimmed by 6 bases and 5 bases, with 13 bases remaining between them. Germline values: CDR1 DFQATT, CDR2 SNEGSKA (reference sequence). This CDR3 region has 12 residues.

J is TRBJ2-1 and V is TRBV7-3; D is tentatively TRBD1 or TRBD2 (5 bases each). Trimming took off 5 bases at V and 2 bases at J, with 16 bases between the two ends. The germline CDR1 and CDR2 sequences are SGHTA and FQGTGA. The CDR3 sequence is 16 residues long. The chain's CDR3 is CASSAGRDGAYNEQFF. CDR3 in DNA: TGTGCCAGCAGCGCGGGCCGGGACGGTGCCTACAATGAGCAGTTCTTC.

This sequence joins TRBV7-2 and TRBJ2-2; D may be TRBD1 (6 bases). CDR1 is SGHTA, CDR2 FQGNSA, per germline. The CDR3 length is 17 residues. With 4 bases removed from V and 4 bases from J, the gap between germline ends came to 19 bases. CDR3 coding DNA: TGTGCCAGCAGCTACGATACCGGAACAGGGACCACCGGGGAGCTGTTTTTT. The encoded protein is CASSYDTGTGTTGELFF.

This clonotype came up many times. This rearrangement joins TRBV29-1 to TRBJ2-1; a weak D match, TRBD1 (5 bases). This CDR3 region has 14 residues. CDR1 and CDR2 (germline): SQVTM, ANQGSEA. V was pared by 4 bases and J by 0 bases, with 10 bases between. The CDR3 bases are TGCAGCGTTGCCCGACAGAGCTCCTACAATGAGCAGTTCTTC. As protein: CSVARQSSYNEQFF.

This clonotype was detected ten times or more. CDR3 bases: TGTGCCAGCAGTTACTCGGGGGCTGGGAATGAGCAGTTCTTC. Protein product: CASSYSGAGNEQFF. The chain combines TRBV6-2 or TRBV6-3 with TRBJ2-1; possibly TRBD1 for D (6 bases). The length of the CDR3 is 14 residues. Germline CDR1 and CDR2: MNHEY and SVGEGT. V was trimmed by 0 bases and J by 7 bases, leaving 10 bases between them.

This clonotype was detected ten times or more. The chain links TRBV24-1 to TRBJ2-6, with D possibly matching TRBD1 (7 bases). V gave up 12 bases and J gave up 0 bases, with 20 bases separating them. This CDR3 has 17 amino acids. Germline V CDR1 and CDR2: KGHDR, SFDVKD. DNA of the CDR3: TGTGCCGCCAAGCGACAGGGACTGGACTCTGGGGCCAACGTCCTGACTTTC. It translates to CAAKRQGLDSGANVLTF.

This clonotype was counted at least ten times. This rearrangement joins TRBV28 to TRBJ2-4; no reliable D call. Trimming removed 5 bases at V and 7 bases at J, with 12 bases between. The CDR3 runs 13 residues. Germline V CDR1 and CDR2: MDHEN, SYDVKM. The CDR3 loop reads CASSVVARNIQYF. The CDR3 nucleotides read TGTGCCAGCAGTGTGGTTGCGAGGAACATTCAGTACTTC.